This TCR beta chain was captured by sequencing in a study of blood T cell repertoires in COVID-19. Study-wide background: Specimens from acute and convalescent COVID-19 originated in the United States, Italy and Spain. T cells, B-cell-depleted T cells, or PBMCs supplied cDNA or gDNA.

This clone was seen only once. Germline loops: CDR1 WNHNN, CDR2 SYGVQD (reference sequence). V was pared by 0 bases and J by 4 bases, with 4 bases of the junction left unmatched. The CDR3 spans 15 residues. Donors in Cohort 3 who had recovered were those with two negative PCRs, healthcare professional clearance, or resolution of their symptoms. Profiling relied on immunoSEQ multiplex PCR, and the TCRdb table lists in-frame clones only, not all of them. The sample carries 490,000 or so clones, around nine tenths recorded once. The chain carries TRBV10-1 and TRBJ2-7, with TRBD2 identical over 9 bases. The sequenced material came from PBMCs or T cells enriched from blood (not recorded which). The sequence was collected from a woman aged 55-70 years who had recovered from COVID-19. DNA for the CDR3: TGCGCCAGCAGTGAGTCCCGCGGGGGGGCTTACGAGCAGTACTTC. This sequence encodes CASSESRGGAYEQYF.